The 29 T cell receptor beta chains reported below all come from one sample, sequenced in a study of radiotherapy plus CTLA-4 blockade in lung cancer. Data came from immunoSEQ multiplex PCR; TCRdb stores just in-frame clones and leaves some out. The sample records around 90,000 clones, 83% being singletons. This specimen was peripheral blood, taken from a patient treated with radiotherapy plus ipilimumab. The receptors stem from a human donor with non-small cell lung cancer who had stable disease on radiotherapy plus ipilimumab.

The table lists this clone with a few counts. This rearrangement joins TRBV12-5 to TRBJ2-1; 10 nucleotides agree with TRBD1. Germline V gene lookup returns CDR1 LGHNT and CDR2 FRNRAP. The CDR3 spans 17 residues. Losses at the gene ends were 3 bases for V and 7 bases for J; bases not matched to a gene: 12. As DNA, the CDR3 is TGTGCTAGTGGTTTACAGACAGGGGGCCGGATTAGGAATGAGCAGTTCTTC. It yields the protein CASGLQTGGRIRNEQFF.

The CDR3 DNA follows: TGCGCCAGCAGCCCCCTCTCTAGGGGTAATTCACCCCTCCACTTT. Amino acids: CASSPLSRGNSPLHF. V usage is TRBV5-1 and J usage is TRBJ1-6, with a possible D match to TRBD1 (5 bases). Germline values: CDR1 SGHRS, CDR2 YFSETQ. The CDR3 sequence is 15 residues long. Trimming removed 4 bases at V and 6 bases at J, with 14 bases between.

The genes are TRBV28 and TRBJ2-1, with 9 bases lining up with TRBD1. CDR1 MDHEN and CDR2 SYDVKM come from the germline V gene. The CDR3 extends over 15 amino acids. Trimming took 10 bases from V and 7 from J; bases not matched to a gene: 14. CDR3 in amino acids: CATHLGQGRVNEQFF. The DNA of the CDR3 is TGTGCCACCCACCTAGGACAGGGGAGGGTGAATGAGCAGTTCTTC.

This rearrangement joins TRBV27 to TRBJ1-5, with D perhaps matching TRBD1 (6 bases). The ends were cut back, 6 bases at V and 7 bases at J, with 19 bases in the middle. Per the germline V gene, CDR1 is MNHEY and CDR2 is SMNVEV (reference sequence). This CDR3 is built from 15 residues. DNA for the CDR3: TGTGCCAGCAGCCTGGGGGGCCAAGGGGCCCAGCCCCAGCATTTT. Its translation is CASSLGGQGAQPQHF.

The rearrangement joins TRBV11-2 to TRBJ1-3; D gene uncertain. The CDR3 loop spans 13 amino acids. V lost 4 bases to trimming and J lost 4 bases, with 8 bases between them. Germline V gene lookup returns CDR1 SGHAT and CDR2 FQNNGV. Here the CDR3 reads CASSSPPGNTIYF. The CDR3 DNA reads as TGTGCCAGCAGCTCACCCCCCGGAAACACCATATATTTT.

This chain links TRBV28 with TRBJ1-2; possible D gene TRBD1, 5 bases. CDR3 size: 11 residues. Trimming took off 6 bases at V and 8 bases at J, with 10 bases between the two ends. The V gene's germline CDR1 is MDHEN and CDR2 SYDVKM. CDR3: CASSHSGGYTF. The CDR3 coding sequence is TGTGCCAGCAGCCACTCAGGGGGCTACACCTTC.

The rearrangement joins TRBV19 to TRBJ1-1; D remains unclear. Deletions cut 0 bases from V and 5 bases from J, with 19 bases between. CDR1 and CDR2 (germline): LNHDA, SQIVND (reference sequence). This CDR3 has 17 amino acids. This CDR3 is CASSIDRLVSGRTEAFF. The CDR3 DNA reads TGTGCCAGTAGTATAGATCGTTTAGTCTCGGGGAGAACTGAAGCTTTCTTT. The full variable domain, with the rest looked up from reference TRBV19 and TRBJ1-1, is DGGITQSPKYLFRKEGQNVTLSCEQNLNHDAMYWYRQDPGQGLRLIYYSQIVNDFQKGDIAEGYSVSREKKESFPLTVTSAQKNPTAFYLCASSIDRLVSGRTEAFFGQGTRLTVV.

This sequence joins TRBV7-9 and TRBJ2-1, with 13 bases lining up with TRBD2. The CDR3 spans 16 residues. Germline values: CDR1 SEHNR, CDR2 FQNEAQ (reference sequence). Unmatched junction bases numbered 10, after V lost 5 bases and J lost 9 bases. CDR3 DNA: TGTGCCAGCAGCGAAGGACTAGCGGGAGTGTATGCTGAGCAGTTCTTC. This gives the protein CASSEGLAGVYAEQFF.

Comments on this clone: The identical CDR3 is also encoded by other nucleotide sequences in the sample. CDR3 protein: CASSPGTGNNYGYTF. As DNA, the CDR3 is TGTGCCAGCAGTCCCGGGACAGGGAATAACTATGGCTACACCTTC. The chain joins TRBV6-6 to TRBJ1-2; 9 nucleotides agree with TRBD1. CDR1 and CDR2 from the germline V gene are MNHNY and SVGAGI (reference sequence). V lost 5 bases to trimming and J lost 1 base; unmatched junction nucleotides: 5. The CDR3 runs 15 residues.

This clone came up once. The chain employs TRBV2 and TRBJ1-5; 7 positions agree with TRBD1. V was pared by 1 base and J by 3 bases, with 6 bases of the junction left unmatched. Germline CDR1 reads SNHLY; CDR2 reads FYNNEI. This CDR3 comprises 16 residues. The CDR3 DNA is TGTGCCAGCAGTGAAGAGGGACAGCTCTACAATCAGCCCCAGCATTTT. Protein: CASSEEGQLYNQPQHF. The full variable domain, rest sourced from reference TRBV2 and TRBJ1-5, is EPEVTQTPSHQVTQMGQEVILRCVPISNHLYFYWYRQILGQKVEFLVSFYNNEISEKSEIFDDQFSVERPDGSNFTLKIRSTKLEDSAMYFCASSEEGQLYNQPQHFGDGTRLSIL.

The sample holds many counts of this clone. The chain uses TRBV19 and TRBJ1-1; the match to TRBD1 covers 9 bases. Germline-derived CDR1 and CDR2 are LNHDA and SQIVND (reference sequence). The CDR3 runs to 14 residues. With 6 bases clipped from V and 5 bases from J, the junction kept 7 bases outside the gene matches. The CDR3 nucleotides are TGTGCCAGTAGGGTACAGGGGGCGGGAACTGAAGCTTTCTTT. This encodes CASRVQGAGTEAFF.

With respect to this clone: Other nucleotide sequences from this sample produce the same CDR3. This rearrangement joins TRBV9 to TRBJ1-1, with 7 positions matching TRBD1. The CDR3 runs to 14 residues. Germline V gene data show CDR1 as SGDLS and CDR2 as YYNGEE. Losses at the gene ends were 4 bases for V and 3 bases for J; bases not matched to a gene: 6. The CDR3 reads CASSFYDRDTEAFF. The CDR3 nucleotides read TGTGCCAGCAGCTTCTACGACAGGGACACTGAAGCTTTCTTT.

The CDR3 spells CASSRMTSTDTQYF. CDR3 in DNA: TGCGCCAGCAGCCGAATGACTAGCACAGATACGCAGTATTTT. The V call is TRBV5-1, the J call TRBJ2-3; D ambiguous. V lost 4 bases and J 0 bases, leaving 9 bases between the germline ends. Germline values: CDR1 SGHRS, CDR2 YFSETQ. The CDR3 length is 14 residues. The entire variable domain, with the rest obtained from reference TRBV5-1 and TRBJ2-3, is as follows: KAGVTQTPRYLIKTRGQQVTLSCSPISGHRSVSWYQQTPGQGLQFLFEYFSETQRNKGNFPGRFSGRQFSNSRSEMNVSTLELGDSALYLCASSRMTSTDTQYFGPGTRLTVL.

The V and J genes are TRBV6-5 and TRBJ2-7; 12 nucleotides line up with TRBD2. Unmatched junction bases numbered 3, after V lost 4 bases and J lost 2 bases. Germline loops: CDR1 MNHEY, CDR2 SVGAGI. The CDR3 contains 15 residues. Here the CDR3 DNA reads TGTGCCAGCAGTTTGACTAGCGGGAGCGCCTACGAGCAGTACTTC. Its translation: CASSLTSGSAYEQYF.

This sequence joins TRBV9 and TRBJ1-1; no clear D gene. Germline V gives CDR1 SGDLS, CDR2 YYNGEE. V was clipped by 4 bases and J by 1 base, with 11 bases between them. This CDR3 has 14 amino acids. Here the CDR3 DNA reads TGTGCCAGCAGCACTCGACGGGAGAACACTGAAGCTTTCTTT. It specifies CASSTRRENTEAFF.

The genes are TRBV4-1 and TRBJ2-5, with 12 nucleotides matching TRBD1. The CDR3 length is 15 residues. Per the germline V gene, CDR1 is MGHRA and CDR2 is YSYEKL. With V trimmed by 4 bases and J by 6 bases, 6 bases remained unmatched. Here the CDR3 reads CASSPGTGGLQTQYF. The CDR3 region has the DNA TGCGCCAGCAGCCCCGGGACAGGGGGCTTACAGACCCAGTACTTC.

The genes are TRBV4-2 and TRBJ1-4, with D possibly TRBD1 on 5 matching bases. The CDR3 contains 16 residues. From germline, CDR1 is LGHNA and CDR2 YNFKEQ. Trimming stripped 0 bases from V and 3 bases from J, with 11 bases between. The CDR3 DNA reads TGTGCCAGCAGCCAAGATCCGGGGCTTGCTAATGAAAAACTGTTTTTT. Amino acids: CASSQDPGLANEKLFF.

This rearrangement joins TRBV6-5 to TRBJ2-5; 9 positions agree with TRBD1. V was clipped by 2 bases and J by 5 bases; unmatched bases: 6. This CDR3 has 15 amino acids. CDR1 is MNHEY and CDR2 is SVGAGI in the germline V gene. The CDR3 nucleotides are TGTGCCAGCAGTTACCTTCGACAGGGGGTTGAGACCCAGTACTTC. It yields the protein CASSYLRQGVETQYF.

J is TRBJ2-2 and V is TRBV5-1; maybe TRBD2 (5 bases). Germline CDR1 and CDR2: SGHRS and YFSETQ. Trimming cost V 9 bases and J 5 bases, with 17 bases left between them. The CDR3 spans 14 residues. The CDR3 nucleotides are TGCGCCACCCAATCGGGGATTAAAACCGGGGAGCTGTTTTTT. Translated: CATQSGIKTGELFF.

This clone appeared a single time. The rearrangement joins TRBV6-5 to TRBJ1-1; the match to TRBD1 covers 9 bases. The CDR3 sequence is 13 residues long. Germline assignment: CDR1 MNHEY and CDR2 SVGAGI. With 6 bases clipped from V and 5 bases from J, the junction kept 4 bases outside the gene matches. The CDR3 is CASRETGGTEAFF. The CDR3 coding sequence is TGTGCCAGCAGAGAGACAGGGGGAACTGAAGCTTTCTTT.

This clone was seen a handful of times. The gene calls are TRBV18 and TRBJ2-5, with 14 bases fitting TRBD2. J was trimmed by 3 bases and V by 4 bases; bases with no gene match: 4. This CDR3 region has 16 residues. Germline lookup yields CDR1 KGHSH and CDR2 LQKENI. The CDR3 DNA is TGTGCCAGCTCACGCCGACTAGCGGGAGGGGAAGAGACCCAGTACTTC. Translated: CASSRRLAGGEETQYF.

The rearrangement uses TRBV5-5 and TRBJ1-2, with D possibly being TRBD1 (5 bases). The CDR3 is 16 amino acids. The ends were cut back, 0 bases at V and 6 bases at J, with 18 bases in the middle. Germline CDR1 and CDR2: SGHKS and YYEKEE (reference sequence). CDR3: CASSLGEGRDGDGYTF. CDR3 in DNA: TGTGCCAGCAGCTTGGGGGAAGGCAGGGACGGGGATGGCTACACCTTC.

V usage is TRBV7-3 and J usage is TRBJ2-5; tentatively, D is TRBD2 (6 bases). The V end lost 5 bases, the J end lost 2 bases, and 9 bases lay between the germline ends. CDR3 size: 13 residues. Germline V gene lookup returns CDR1 SGHTA and CDR2 FQGTGA. CDR3 DNA: TGTGCCAGCAGCCAGGCGGGGCAAGAGACCCAGTACTTC. It specifies CASSQAGQETQYF.

The rearrangement joins TRBV5-1 to TRBJ2-5, with 7 bases lining up with TRBD1. Germline V gene sequence: CDR1 SGHRS, CDR2 YFSETQ. This CDR3 comprises 15 residues. With V trimmed by 1 base and J by 1 base, 4 bases remained unmatched. CDR3 amino acids: CASSLTRTGQETQYF. CDR3 DNA sequence: TGCGCCAGCAGCTTGACCCGGACAGGCCAAGAGACCCAGTACTTC.

The chain uses TRBV9 and TRBJ2-7; TRBD2 might be the D (6 bases). Germline-derived CDR1 and CDR2 are SGDLS and YYNGEE. The CDR3 covers 14 residues. Trimming shortened V by 0 bases and J by 2 bases, and 9 bases separated the two germline ends. This CDR3 is CASSVEEGPYEQYF. CDR3 bases: TGTGCCAGCAGCGTAGAGGAGGGGCCCTACGAGCAGTACTTC.

The chain uses TRBV5-1 and TRBJ2-6, with 8 bases aligning to TRBD2. There are 20 residues in the CDR3. V shed 5 bases and J 0 bases; nucleotides not matched to a gene: 16. Germline V gene sequence: CDR1 SGHRS, CDR2 YFSETQ. The CDR3: CASRFNEGSGTNSGANVLTF. Written as DNA, the CDR3 is TGCGCCAGCAGGTTCAACGAGGGTAGCGGGACGAACTCTGGGGCCAACGTCCTGACTTTC. Together with reference TRBV5-1 and TRBJ2-6, the CDR3 gives the full variable domain: KAGVTQTPRYLIKTRGQQVTLSCSPISGHRSVSWYQQTPGQGLQFLFEYFSETQRNKGNFPGRFSGRQFSNSRSEMNVSTLELGDSALYLCASRFNEGSGTNSGANVLTFGAGSRLTVL.

The J gene is TRBJ2-3, the V gene TRBV5-6; the D is unclear. Trimming stripped 2 bases from V and 2 bases from J, with 6 bases between. The CDR3 has 13 amino acids. CDR1 and CDR2 from the germline V gene are SGHDT and YYEEEE. In DNA form, the CDR3 reads TGTGCCAGCAGCTTAGAGAACACAGATACGCAGTATTTT. Protein: CASSLENTDTQYF.

V gene TRBV10-3 combines with J gene TRBJ2-7; D is perhaps TRBD2 (6 bases). The CDR3 totals 13 residues. V lost 7 bases, J lost 3 bases, and 13 bases lay in between. Germline CDR1 reads ENHRY; CDR2 reads SYGVKD. CDR3 sequence reads: CAITTGGDYEQYF. Written as DNA, the CDR3 is TGTGCCATCACAACAGGCGGGGACTACGAGCAGTACTTC.

CDR3 bases: TGCAGCGTTGAAGATCAAAATATCGGTGGCGAGCAGTTCTTC. It is translated as CSVEDQNIGGEQFF. This sequence joins TRBV29-1 and TRBJ2-1; D ambiguous. The V gene lost 0 bases and the J gene lost 10 bases, with 16 bases spanning the gap. Looked up from germline, CDR1 is SQVTM and CDR2 is ANQGSEA. The CDR3 totals 14 residues.